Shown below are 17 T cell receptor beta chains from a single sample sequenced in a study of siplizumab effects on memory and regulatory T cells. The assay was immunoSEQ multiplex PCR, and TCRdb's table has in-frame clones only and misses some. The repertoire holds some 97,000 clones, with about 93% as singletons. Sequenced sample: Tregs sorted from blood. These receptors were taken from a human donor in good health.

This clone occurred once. CDR3 sequence: CASSPQASGSGLGEQFF. DNA of the CDR3: TGTGCCAGCAGCCCACAGGCTAGCGGGAGTGGGTTGGGGGAGCAGTTCTTC. The rearrangement links TRBV7-3 to TRBJ2-1; 10 bases map to TRBD2. J was trimmed by 10 bases and V by 5 bases; bases with no gene match: 17. Germline-derived CDR1 and CDR2 are SGHTA and FQGTGA. The CDR3 is 17 amino acids.

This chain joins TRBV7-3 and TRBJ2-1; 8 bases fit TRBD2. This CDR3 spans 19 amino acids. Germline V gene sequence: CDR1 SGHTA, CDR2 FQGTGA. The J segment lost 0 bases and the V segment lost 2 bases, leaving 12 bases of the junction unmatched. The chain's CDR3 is CASSLLAGRALNSYNEQFF. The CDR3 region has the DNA TGTGCCAGCAGCTTATTGGCCGGGAGGGCCCTGAACTCCTACAATGAGCAGTTCTTC.

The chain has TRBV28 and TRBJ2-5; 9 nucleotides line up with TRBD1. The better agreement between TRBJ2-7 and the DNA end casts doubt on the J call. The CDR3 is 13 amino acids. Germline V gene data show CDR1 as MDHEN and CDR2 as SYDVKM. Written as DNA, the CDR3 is TGTGCCAGTGTGGGACAGGGAGACTACGAGCAGTACTTC. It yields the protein CASVGQGDYEQYF.

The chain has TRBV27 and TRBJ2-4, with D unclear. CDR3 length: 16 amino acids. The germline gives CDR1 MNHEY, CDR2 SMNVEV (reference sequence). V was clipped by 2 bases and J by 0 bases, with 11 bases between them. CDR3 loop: CASSLTRLLAKNIQYF. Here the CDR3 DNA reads TGTGCCAGCAGTTTAACGAGGCTACTAGCCAAAAACATTCAGTACTTC.

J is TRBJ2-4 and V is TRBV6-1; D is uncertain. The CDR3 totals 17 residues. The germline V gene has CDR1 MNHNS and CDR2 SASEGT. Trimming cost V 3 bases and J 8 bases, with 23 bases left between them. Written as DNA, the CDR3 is TGTGCCAGCAGTGATTTTCCCCGCTTGACCGGAAGGGACATTCAGTACTTC. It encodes CASSDFPRLTGRDIQYF.

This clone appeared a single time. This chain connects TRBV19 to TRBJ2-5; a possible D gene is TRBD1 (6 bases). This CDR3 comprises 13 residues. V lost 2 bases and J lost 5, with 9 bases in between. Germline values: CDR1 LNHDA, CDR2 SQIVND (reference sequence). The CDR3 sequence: CASSINRVETQYF. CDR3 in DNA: TGTGCCAGTAGTATAAACAGGGTCGAGACCCAGTACTTC.

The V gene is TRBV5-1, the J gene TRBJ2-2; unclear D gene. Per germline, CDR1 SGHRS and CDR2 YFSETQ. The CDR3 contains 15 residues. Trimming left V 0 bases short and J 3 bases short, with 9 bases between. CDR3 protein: CASSLGGPYTGELFF. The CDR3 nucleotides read TGCGCCAGCAGCTTGGGAGGACCCTACACCGGGGAGCTGTTTTTT. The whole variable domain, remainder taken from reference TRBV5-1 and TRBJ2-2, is KAGVTQTPRYLIKTRGQQVTLSCSPISGHRSVSWYQQTPGQGLQFLFEYFSETQRNKGNFPGRFSGRQFSNSRSEMNVSTLELGDSALYLCASSLGGPYTGELFFGEGSRLTVL.

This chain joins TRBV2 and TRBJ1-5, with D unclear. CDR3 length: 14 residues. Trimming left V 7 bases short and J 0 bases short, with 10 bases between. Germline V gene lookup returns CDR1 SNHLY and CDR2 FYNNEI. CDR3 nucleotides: TGTGCCAGCACGACACAGTATAGCAATCAGCCCCAGCATTTT. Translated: CASTTQYSNQPQHF. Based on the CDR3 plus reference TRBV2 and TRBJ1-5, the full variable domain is EPEVTQTPSHQVTQMGQEVILRCVPISNHLYFYWYRQILGQKVEFLVSFYNNEISEKSEIFDDQFSVERPDGSNFTLKIRSTKLEDSAMYFCASTTQYSNQPQHFGDGTRLSIL.

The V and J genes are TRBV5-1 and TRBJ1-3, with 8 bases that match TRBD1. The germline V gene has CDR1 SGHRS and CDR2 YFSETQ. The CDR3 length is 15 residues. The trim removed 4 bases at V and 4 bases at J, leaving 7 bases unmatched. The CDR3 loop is CASSANRDRGNTIYF. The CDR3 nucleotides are TGCGCCAGCAGCGCTAACCGGGACAGGGGAAACACCATATATTTT.

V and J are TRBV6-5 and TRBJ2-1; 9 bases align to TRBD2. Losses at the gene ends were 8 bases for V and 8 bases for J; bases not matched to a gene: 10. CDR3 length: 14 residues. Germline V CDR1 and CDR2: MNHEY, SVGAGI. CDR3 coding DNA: TGTGCCAGCGGGAGTAGCGGGAGTATTTATGAGCAGTTCTTC. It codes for CASGSSGSIYEQFF.

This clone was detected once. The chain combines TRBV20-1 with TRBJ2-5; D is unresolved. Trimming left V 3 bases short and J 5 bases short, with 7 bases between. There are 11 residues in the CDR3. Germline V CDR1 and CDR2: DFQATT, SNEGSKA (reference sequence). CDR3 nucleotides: TGCAGTGCTAGTCGGCGGGAGACCCAGTACTTC. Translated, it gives CSASRRETQYF.

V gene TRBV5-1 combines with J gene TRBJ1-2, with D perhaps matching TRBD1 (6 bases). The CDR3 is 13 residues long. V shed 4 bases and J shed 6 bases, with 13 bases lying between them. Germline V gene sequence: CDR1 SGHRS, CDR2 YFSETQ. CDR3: CASSTGGSDGYTF. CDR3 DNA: TGCGCCAGCAGCACGGGGGGCTCCGATGGCTACACCTTC.

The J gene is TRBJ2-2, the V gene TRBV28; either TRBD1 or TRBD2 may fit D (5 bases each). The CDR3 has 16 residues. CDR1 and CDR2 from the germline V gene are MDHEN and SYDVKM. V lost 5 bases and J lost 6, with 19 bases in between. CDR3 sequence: CASSGRGWGGPGELFF. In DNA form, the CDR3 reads TGTGCCAGCAGTGGCCGGGGCTGGGGCGGGCCCGGGGAGCTGTTTTTT.

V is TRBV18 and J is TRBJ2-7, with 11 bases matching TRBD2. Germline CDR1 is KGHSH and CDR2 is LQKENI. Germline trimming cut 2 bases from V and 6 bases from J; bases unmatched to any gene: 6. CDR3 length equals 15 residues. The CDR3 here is CASSPVTSGSGEQYF. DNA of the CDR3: TGTGCCAGCTCACCAGTCACTAGCGGGAGCGGCGAGCAGTACTTC.

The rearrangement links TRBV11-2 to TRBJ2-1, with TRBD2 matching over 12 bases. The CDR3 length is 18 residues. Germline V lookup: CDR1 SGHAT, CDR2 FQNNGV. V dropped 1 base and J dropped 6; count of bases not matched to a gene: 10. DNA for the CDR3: TGTGCCAGCAGCTTAGCCCGATCTTCTAGCGGGAGGGCCAATGAGCAGTTCTTC. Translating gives CASSLARSSSGRANEQFF.

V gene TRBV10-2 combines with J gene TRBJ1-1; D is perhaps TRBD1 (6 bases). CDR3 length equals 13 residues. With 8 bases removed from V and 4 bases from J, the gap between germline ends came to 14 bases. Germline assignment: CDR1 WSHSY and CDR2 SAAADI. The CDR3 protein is CASGPTGSTEAFF. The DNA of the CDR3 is TGCGCCAGCGGACCTACAGGGAGCACTGAAGCTTTCTTT.

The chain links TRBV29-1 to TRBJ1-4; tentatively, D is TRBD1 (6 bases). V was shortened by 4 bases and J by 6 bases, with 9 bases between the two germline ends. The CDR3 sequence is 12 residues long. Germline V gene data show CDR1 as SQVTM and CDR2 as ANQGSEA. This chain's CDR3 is CSVAGVDEKLFF. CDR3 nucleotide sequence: TGCAGCGTTGCAGGGGTTGATGAAAAACTGTTTTTT.